The clone carrying this T cell receptor beta chain appeared a few times. As yet, its antigen is unknown. The record originates from a study of cytotoxic CD8 clonotypes in ibrutinib-treated CLL. At the level of the study: Partial response occurred in 24 patients and complete response in 2; at median approximately 71 months, about 14 remained remitted and some 12 progressed. Study-wide results and limits: The public clonotypes identified were infrequent and showed contraction or stability on treatment. At progression, clonality fell back toward baseline after rising at ibrutinib response. Starting clonality was above that of age-matched healthy donors and tracked circulating CD8+ T-cell counts.

This CDR3 has 13 residues. The germline CDR1 and CDR2 sequences are LGHNA and YNFKEQ. V was cut by 3 bases and J by 8 bases, with 10 bases left in between. Libraries were prepared by immunoSEQ multiplex PCR; TCRdb keeps only in-frame clonotypes and omits some of them. The table includes 150,000 to 250,000 clones, roughly 72% detected once. This TCR was recovered from a human donor with chronic lymphocytic leukemia. The V call is TRBV4-2, the J call TRBJ1-4; no clear D. Specimen: PBMCs, collected after 24 months of ibrutinib treatment. CDR3 DNA sequence: TGTGCCAGCAGCCAGGACTTGGAGGAAAAACTGTTTTTT. Translating it yields CASSQDLEEKLFF.